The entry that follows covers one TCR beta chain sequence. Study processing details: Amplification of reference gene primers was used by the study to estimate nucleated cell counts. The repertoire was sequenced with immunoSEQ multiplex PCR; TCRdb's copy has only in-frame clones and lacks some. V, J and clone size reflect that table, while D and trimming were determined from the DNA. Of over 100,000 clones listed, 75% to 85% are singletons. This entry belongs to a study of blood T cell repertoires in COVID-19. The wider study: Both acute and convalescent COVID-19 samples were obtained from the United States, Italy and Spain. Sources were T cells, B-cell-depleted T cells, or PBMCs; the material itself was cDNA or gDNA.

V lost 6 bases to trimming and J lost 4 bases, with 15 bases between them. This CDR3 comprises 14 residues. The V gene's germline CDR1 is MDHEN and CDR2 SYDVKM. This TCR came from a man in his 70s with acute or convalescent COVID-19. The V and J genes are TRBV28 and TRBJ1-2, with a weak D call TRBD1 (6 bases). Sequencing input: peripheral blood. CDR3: CASSQIHRAYGYTF. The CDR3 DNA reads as TGTGCCAGCAGCCAAATCCACAGGGCCTATGGCTACACCTTC.